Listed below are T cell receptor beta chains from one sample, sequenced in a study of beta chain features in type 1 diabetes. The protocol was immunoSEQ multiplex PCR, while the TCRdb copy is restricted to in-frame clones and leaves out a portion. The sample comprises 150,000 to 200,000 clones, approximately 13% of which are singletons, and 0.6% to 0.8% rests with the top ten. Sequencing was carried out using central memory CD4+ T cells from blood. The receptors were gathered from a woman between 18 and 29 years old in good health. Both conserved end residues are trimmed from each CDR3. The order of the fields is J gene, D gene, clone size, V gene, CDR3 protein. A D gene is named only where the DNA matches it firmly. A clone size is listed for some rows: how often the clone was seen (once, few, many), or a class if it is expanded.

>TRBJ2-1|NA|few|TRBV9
ASSVEGFNNEQF
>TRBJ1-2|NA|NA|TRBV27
ASSPQRTVQGGYT
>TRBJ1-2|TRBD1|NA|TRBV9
ASSPGTGFNYGYT
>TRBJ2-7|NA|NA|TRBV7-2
ASSSIAAYEQY
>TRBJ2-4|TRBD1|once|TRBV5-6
ASSLAGGAVGIQY
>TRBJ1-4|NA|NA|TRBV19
ASKTGMEEKLF
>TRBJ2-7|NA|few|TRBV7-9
ASSLGALAADEQY
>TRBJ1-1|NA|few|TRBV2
ASSSRWNTEAF
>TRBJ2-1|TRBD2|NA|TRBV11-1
ASSPGTSGRAREF
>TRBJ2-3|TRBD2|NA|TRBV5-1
ASSLATSGRTDTQY
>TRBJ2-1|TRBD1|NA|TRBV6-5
ASSSQGAANNEQF
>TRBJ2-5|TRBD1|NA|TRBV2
ASRATGVSQETQY
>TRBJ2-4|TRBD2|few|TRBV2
ASRRLAELAKNIQY
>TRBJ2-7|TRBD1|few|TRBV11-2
ASSLSTGGHYEQY
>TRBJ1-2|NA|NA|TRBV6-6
AIKEGANYGYT
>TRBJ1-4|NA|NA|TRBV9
ASSVRSATNEKLF
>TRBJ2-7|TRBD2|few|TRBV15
ATSRVVFSGRDEQY
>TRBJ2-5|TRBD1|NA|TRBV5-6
ASSSRTGGQTQY
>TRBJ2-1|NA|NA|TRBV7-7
ASSLGPQNNEQF
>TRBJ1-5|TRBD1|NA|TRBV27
ASSMTGVSEQPQH
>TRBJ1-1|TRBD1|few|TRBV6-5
ASSNTGGGTEAF
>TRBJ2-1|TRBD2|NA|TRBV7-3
ASSRTSGSYEQF
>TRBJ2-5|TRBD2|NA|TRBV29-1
SVLYRGTGGTQY
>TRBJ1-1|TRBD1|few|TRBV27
ASSLTQGARWVTEAF
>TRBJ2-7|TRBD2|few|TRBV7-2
ASSPPGLAGAEQY
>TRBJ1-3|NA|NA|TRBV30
ASGLNGNTIY